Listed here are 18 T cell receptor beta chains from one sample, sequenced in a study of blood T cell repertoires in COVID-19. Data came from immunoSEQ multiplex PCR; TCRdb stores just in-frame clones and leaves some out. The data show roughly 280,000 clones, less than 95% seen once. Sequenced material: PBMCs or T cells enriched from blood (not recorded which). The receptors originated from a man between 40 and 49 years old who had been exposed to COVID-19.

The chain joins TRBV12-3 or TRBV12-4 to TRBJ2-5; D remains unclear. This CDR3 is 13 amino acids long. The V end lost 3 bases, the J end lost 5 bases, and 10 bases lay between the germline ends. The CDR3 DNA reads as TGTGCCAGCAGTTTTTCAGGTTCGGAGACCCAGTACTTC. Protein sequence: CASSFSGSETQYF.

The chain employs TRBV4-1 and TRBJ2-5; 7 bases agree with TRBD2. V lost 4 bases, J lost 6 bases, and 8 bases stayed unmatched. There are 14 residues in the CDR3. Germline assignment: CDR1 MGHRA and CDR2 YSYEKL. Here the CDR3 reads CASSPLTSYQTQYF. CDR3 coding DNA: TGCGCCAGCAGCCCCCTGACTAGCTACCAGACCCAGTACTTC.

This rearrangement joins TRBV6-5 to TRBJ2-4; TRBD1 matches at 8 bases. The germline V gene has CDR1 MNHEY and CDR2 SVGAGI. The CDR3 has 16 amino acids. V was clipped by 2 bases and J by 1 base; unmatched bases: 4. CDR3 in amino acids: CASSYTGGLAKNIQYF. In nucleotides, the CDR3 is TGTGCCAGCAGTTACACAGGGGGTCTCGCCAAAAACATTCAGTACTTC.

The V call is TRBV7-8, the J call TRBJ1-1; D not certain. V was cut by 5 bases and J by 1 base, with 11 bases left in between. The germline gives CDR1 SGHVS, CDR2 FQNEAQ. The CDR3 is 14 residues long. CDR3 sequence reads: CASSPWTANTEAFF. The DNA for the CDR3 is TGTGCCAGCAGCCCCTGGACTGCGAACACTGAAGCTTTCTTT.

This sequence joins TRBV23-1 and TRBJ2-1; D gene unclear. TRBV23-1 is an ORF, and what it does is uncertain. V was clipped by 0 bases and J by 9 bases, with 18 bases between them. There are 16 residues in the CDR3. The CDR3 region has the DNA TGCGCCAGCAGTCAATCCAACAGATACAATGCGAGTGAGCAGTTCTTC. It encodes CASSQSNRYNASEQFF.

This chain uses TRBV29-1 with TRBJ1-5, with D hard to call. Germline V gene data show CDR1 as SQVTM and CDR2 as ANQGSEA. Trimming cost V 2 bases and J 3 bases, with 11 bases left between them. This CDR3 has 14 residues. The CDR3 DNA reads TGCAGCGTTGAATTTAGATTATACAATCAGCCCCAGCATTTT. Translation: CSVEFRLYNQPQHF.

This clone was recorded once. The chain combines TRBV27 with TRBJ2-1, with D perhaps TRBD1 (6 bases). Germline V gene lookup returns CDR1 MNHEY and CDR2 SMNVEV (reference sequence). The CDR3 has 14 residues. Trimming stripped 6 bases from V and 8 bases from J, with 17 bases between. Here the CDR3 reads CASSPQGPGDEQFF. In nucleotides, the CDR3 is TGTGCCAGCAGCCCCCAGGGGCCCGGGGATGAGCAGTTCTTC.

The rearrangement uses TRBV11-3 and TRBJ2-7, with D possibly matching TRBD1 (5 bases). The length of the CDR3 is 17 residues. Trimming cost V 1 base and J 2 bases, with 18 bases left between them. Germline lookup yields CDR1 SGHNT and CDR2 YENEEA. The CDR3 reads CASSLGVRQGLTYEQYF. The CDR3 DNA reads TGTGCCAGCAGCTTAGGGGTTCGGCAGGGCCTTACCTACGAGCAGTACTTC.

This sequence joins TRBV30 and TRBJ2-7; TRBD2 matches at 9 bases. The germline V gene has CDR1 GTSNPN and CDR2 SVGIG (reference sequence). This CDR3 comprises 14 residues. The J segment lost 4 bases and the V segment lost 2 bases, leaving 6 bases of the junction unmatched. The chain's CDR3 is CAWSWGSGSYEQYF. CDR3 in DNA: TGTGCCTGGAGTTGGGGTAGCGGGAGTTACGAGCAGTACTTC.

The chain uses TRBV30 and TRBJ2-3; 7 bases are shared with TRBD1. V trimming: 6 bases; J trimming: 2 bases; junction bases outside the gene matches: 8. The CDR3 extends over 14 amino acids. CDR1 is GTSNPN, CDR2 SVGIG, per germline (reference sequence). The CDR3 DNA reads TGTGCCTGTCCGACAGGGCTAATCACAGATACGCAGTATTTT. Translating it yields CACPTGLITDTQYF.

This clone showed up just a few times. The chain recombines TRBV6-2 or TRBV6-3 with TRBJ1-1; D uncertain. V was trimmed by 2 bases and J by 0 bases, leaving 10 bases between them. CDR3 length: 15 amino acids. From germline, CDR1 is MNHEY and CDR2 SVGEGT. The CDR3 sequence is CASSYDMQMNTEAFF. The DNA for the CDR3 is TGTGCCAGCAGTTACGACATGCAAATGAACACTGAAGCTTTCTTT.

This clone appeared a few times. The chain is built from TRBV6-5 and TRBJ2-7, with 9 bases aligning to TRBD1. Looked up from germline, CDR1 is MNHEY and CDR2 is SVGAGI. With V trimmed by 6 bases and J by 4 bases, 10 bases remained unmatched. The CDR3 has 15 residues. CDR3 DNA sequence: TGTGCCAGCAGACCCGGACAGGGGACGATTTACGAGCAGTACTTC. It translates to CASRPGQGTIYEQYF.

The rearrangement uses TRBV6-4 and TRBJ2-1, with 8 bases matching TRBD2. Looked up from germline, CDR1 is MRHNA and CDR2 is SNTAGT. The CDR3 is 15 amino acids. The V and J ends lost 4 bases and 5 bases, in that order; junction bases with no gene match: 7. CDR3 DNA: TGTGCCAGCAGTGCGGTTAGCGGGGTAAACAATGAGCAGTTCTTC. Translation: CASSAVSGVNNEQFF.

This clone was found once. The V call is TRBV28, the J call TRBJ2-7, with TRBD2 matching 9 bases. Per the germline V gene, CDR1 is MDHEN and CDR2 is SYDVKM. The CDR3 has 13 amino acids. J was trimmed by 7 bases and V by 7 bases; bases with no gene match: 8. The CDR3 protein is CASIQREVREQYF. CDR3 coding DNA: TGTGCCAGCATACAGCGGGAGGTTAGGGAGCAGTACTTC.

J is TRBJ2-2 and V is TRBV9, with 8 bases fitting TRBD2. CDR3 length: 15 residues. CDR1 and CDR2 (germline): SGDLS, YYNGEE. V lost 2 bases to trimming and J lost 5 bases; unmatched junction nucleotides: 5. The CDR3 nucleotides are TGTGCCAGCAGCGTTGATAGCGGGAAGACCGGGGAGCTGTTTTTT. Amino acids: CASSVDSGKTGELFF.

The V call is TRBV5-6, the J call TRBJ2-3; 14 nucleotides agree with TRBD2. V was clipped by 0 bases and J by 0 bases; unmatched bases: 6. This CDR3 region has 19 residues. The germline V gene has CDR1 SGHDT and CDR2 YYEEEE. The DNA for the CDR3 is TGTGCCAGCAGCTTGGCCTGGACTAGCGGGAGGATTAGCACAGATACGCAGTATTTT. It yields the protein CASSLAWTSGRISTDTQYF.

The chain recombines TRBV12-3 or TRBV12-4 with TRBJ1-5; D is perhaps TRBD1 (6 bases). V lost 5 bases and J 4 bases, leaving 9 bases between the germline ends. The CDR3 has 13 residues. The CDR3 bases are TGTGCCAGCAGTGTGAGGGGGAATCAGCCCCAGCATTTT. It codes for CASSVRGNQPQHF.

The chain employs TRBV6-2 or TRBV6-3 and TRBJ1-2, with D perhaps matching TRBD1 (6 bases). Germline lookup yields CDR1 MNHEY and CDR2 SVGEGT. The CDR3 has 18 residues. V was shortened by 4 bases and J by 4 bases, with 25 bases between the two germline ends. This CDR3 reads CASSSVGQRPNRGYGYTF. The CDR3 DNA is TGTGCCAGCAGTTCCGTAGGACAGCGACCTAACCGAGGCTATGGCTACACCTTC.